This T cell receptor beta chain was documented in a study of early T cells in non-severe SARS-CoV-2 infection. Study findings and constraints: A preference for anti-spike CD8 responses marked VDJdb matching, which missed private and CD4 specificities.

V was cut by 7 bases and J by 0 bases, with 12 bases left in between. Germline CDR1 reads SGHTA; CDR2 reads FQGTGA. The CDR3 loop spans 14 amino acids. Individual cDNA molecules carried attached unique molecular identifiers. In TCRdb, the 5' RACE reads were re-called with MiXCR into one record per CDR3 protein. The sample carries about 55,000 distinct CDR3 sequences, around 13% recorded once. This clonotype was found a few times. Its antigen is still unknown. The chain carries TRBV7-3 and TRBJ1-1, with D possibly TRBD1 on 6 matching bases. This TCR came from an adult who was a healthcare worker with PCR-confirmed SARS-CoV-2 infection or an uninfected control (not recorded which). Sequencing was performed on whole blood, taken at baseline. The CDR3 DNA is TGTGCCAGCAAAGAACAGGGCATGAACACTGAAGCTTTCTTT. Translating gives CASKEQGMNTEAFF.